The rows below give T cell receptor beta chains drawn from one sample of a study of monozygotic twins with inflammatory bowel disease. TCRdb derives one entry per CDR3 protein from the 5' RACE reads, leaving out DNA. This repertoire includes 210,000 or so distinct CDR3 sequences. Sequenced material: blood. These receptors were collected from a human donor with ulcerative colitis or Crohn's disease, or a healthy co-twin of an affected twin (not recorded which). Each CDR3 is given with its conserved first and last residue. Fields, in order: V gene, J gene, CDR3 protein.

v_gene: TRBV13; j_gene: TRBJ2-3; CDR3aa: CASSLTSTSGRARGTDTQYF
v_gene: TRBV7-9; j_gene: TRBJ1-1; CDR3aa: CASSPGTGVTEAFF
v_gene: TRBV30; j_gene: TRBJ1-1; CDR3aa: CAWSTTGPTEAFF
v_gene: TRBV7-3; j_gene: TRBJ2-3; CDR3aa: CASSLRAGGDTQYF
v_gene: TRBV5-4; j_gene: TRBJ2-4; CDR3aa: CASREGELAKNIQYF
v_gene: TRBV4-3; j_gene: TRBJ1-5; CDR3aa: CASSQDGGSNQPQHF
v_gene: TRBV20-1; j_gene: TRBJ2-7; CDR3aa: CSARKPAGYEQYF
v_gene: TRBV11-2; j_gene: TRBJ2-7; CDR3aa: CASSPVLAGDYEQYF
v_gene: TRBV29-1; j_gene: TRBJ1-4; CDR3aa: CSVGTQGGEKLFF
v_gene: TRBV5-1; j_gene: TRBJ2-7; CDR3aa: CASNSGSYEQYF
v_gene: TRBV5-4; j_gene: TRBJ2-1; CDR3aa: CASSLRSGTRLADEQFF
v_gene: TRBV7-2; j_gene: TRBJ2-3; CDR3aa: CASCLSSGTLKDTQYF
v_gene: TRBV24-1; j_gene: TRBJ2-2; CDR3aa: CATSDLTGEAGELFF
v_gene: TRBV19; j_gene: TRBJ1-1; CDR3aa: CASTLGKNTEAFF
v_gene: TRBV7-9; j_gene: TRBJ2-3; CDR3aa: CASSTPPTDTQYF
v_gene: TRBV12-3/TRBV12-4; j_gene: TRBJ2-2; CDR3aa: CACPASAAGELFF
v_gene: TRBV7-2; j_gene: TRBJ2-3; CDR3aa: CASRPGGESTDTQYF
v_gene: TRBV5-1; j_gene: TRBJ2-5; CDR3aa: CASSRGQGDRRDQETQYF
v_gene: TRBV7-2; j_gene: TRBJ2-3; CDR3aa: CASSQSLGRLTDTQYF
v_gene: TRBV4-2; j_gene: TRBJ2-7; CDR3aa: CASSLLADKSSYEQYF
v_gene: TRBV7-2; j_gene: TRBJ2-4; CDR3aa: CASSSPVGYLAKNIQYF
v_gene: TRBV2; j_gene: TRBJ1-1; CDR3aa: CASSEPGTEAFF
v_gene: TRBV7-9; j_gene: TRBJ2-7; CDR3aa: CASSPTTGNPYEQYF
v_gene: TRBV13; j_gene: TRBJ2-1; CDR3aa: CASSLELDGDEQFF
v_gene: TRBV12-3/TRBV12-4; j_gene: TRBJ1-4; CDR3aa: CASSFTGRGEKLFF
v_gene: TRBV18; j_gene: TRBJ1-1; CDR3aa: CASSPSVTGVRTEAFF
v_gene: TRBV29-1; j_gene: TRBJ1-2; CDR3aa: CSVDSPGQGKGLYGYTF
v_gene: TRBV30; j_gene: TRBJ1-1; CDR3aa: CAWRKYRNTEAFF
v_gene: TRBV5-1; j_gene: TRBJ1-2; CDR3aa: CASSLGRQGQGSNYGYTF
v_gene: TRBV7-2; j_gene: TRBJ1-6; CDR3aa: CASSTHRGGTYNSPLHF
v_gene: TRBV7-3; j_gene: TRBJ2-1; CDR3aa: CASSTFGGEQFF
v_gene: TRBV7-2; j_gene: TRBJ2-1; CDR3aa: CASSLGVAGYNEQFF
v_gene: TRBV9; j_gene: TRBJ1-1; CDR3aa: CASSVRDRSEAFF
v_gene: TRBV2; j_gene: TRBJ2-2; CDR3aa: CASTPVGTGGTGELFF
v_gene: TRBV7-3; j_gene: TRBJ2-2; CDR3aa: CASSLSGTGELFF
v_gene: TRBV7-2; j_gene: TRBJ1-1; CDR3aa: CASSFVQVNTEAFF
v_gene: TRBV5-4; j_gene: TRBJ1-1; CDR3aa: CASSFQRDTEAFF
v_gene: TRBV30; j_gene: TRBJ2-1; CDR3aa: CAWAGDNEQFF
v_gene: TRBV7-2; j_gene: TRBJ1-1; CDR3aa: CASSSQGIYTEAFF
v_gene: TRBV14; j_gene: TRBJ1-1; CDR3aa: CASSATGGGKNTEAFF
v_gene: TRBV2; j_gene: TRBJ1-2; CDR3aa: CASSEDSSNYGYTF
v_gene: TRBV11-2; j_gene: TRBJ1-6; CDR3aa: CASSLKGPQPFYPSPLHF
v_gene: TRBV7-8; j_gene: TRBJ1-2; CDR3aa: CASSLFTVADSYGYTF
v_gene: TRBV12-3/TRBV12-4; j_gene: TRBJ1-2; CDR3aa: CASSLRGRGDYGYTF
v_gene: TRBV5-1; j_gene: TRBJ2-3; CDR3aa: CASSLAGGPEGDTQYF
v_gene: TRBV7-2; j_gene: TRBJ1-1; CDR3aa: CASSPGQYLGYTEAFF
v_gene: TRBV11-1; j_gene: TRBJ2-1; CDR3aa: CASSLGYKGAGVYNEQFF
v_gene: TRBV25-1; j_gene: TRBJ2-5; CDR3aa: CATSSVQGTQYF
v_gene: TRBV20-1; j_gene: TRBJ1-2; CDR3aa: CSARDGTGPTLYGYTF
v_gene: TRBV19; j_gene: TRBJ1-5; CDR3aa: CASSRGPVSSNQPQHF
v_gene: TRBV9; j_gene: TRBJ2-1; CDR3aa: CASSPPHGNEQFF